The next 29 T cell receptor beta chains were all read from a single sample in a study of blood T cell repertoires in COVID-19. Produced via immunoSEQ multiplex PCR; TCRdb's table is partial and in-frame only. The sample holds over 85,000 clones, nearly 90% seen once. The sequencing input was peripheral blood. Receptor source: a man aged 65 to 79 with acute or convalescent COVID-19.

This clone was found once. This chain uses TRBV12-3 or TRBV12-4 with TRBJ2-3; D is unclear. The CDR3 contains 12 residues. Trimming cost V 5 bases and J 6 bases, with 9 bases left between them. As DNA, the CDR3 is TGTGCCAGCAGTCGGCTCGGGGATACGCAGTATTTT. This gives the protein CASSRLGDTQYF.

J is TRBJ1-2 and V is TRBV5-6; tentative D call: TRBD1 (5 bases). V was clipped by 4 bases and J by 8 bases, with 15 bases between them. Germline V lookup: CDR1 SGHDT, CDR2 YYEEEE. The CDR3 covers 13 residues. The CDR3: CASSPNRLRGYTF. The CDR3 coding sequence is TGTGCCAGCAGCCCGAACAGGCTGCGCGGCTACACCTTC.

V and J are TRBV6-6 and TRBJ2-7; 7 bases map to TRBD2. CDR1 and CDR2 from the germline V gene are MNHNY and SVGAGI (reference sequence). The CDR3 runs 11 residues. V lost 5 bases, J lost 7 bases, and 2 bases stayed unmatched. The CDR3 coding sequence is TGTGCCAGCAGTACCGGGGGGGAGCAGTACTTC. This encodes CASSTGGEQYF.

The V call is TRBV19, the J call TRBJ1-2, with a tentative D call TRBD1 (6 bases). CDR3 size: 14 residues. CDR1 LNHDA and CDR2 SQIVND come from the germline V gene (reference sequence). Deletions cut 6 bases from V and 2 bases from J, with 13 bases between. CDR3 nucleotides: TGTGCCAGTAGCCAGACAGGTGGAAACTATGGCTACACCTTC. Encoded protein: CASSQTGGNYGYTF.

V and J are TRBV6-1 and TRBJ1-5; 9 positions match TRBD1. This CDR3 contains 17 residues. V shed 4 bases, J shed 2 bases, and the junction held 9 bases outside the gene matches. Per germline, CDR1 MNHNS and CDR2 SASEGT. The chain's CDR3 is CASSGVLDRGGNQPQHF. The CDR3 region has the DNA TGTGCCAGCAGTGGCGTCTTGGACAGGGGAGGCAATCAGCCCCAGCATTTT.

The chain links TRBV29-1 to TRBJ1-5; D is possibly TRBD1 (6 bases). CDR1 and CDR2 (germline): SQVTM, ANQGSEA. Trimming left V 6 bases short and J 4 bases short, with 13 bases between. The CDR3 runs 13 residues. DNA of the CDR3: TGCAGCGTGGAGGTGGGGGCTAATCAGCCCCAGCATTTT. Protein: CSVEVGANQPQHF.

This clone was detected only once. The CDR3 sequence is CASSEATARGNQPQHF. As DNA, the CDR3 is TGTGCCAGCAGTGAAGCGACAGCTAGGGGGAATCAGCCCCAGCATTTT. This rearrangement joins TRBV2 to TRBJ1-5; TRBD1 might be the D (6 bases). This CDR3 region has 16 residues. With 0 bases removed from V and 4 bases from J, the gap between germline ends came to 13 bases. CDR1 and CDR2 from the germline V gene are SNHLY and FYNNEI.

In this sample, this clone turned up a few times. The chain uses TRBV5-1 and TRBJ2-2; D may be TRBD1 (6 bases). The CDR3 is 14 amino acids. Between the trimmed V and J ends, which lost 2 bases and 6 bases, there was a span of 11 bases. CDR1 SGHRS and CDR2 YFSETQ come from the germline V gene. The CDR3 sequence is CASSLQGPAGELFF. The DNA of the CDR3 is TGCGCCAGCAGCTTACAGGGACCTGCCGGGGAGCTGTTTTTT.

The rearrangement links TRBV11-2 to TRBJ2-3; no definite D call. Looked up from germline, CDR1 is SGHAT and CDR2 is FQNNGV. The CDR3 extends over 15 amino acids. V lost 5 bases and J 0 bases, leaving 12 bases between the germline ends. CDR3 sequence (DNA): TGTGCCAGCAGCACCCAGAGGAAAAGCACAGATACGCAGTATTTT. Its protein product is CASSTQRKSTDTQYF. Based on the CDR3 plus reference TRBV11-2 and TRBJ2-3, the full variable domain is EAGVAQSPRYKIIEKRQSVAFWCNPISGHATLYWYQQILGQGPKLLIQFQNNGVVDDSQLPKDRFSAERLKGVDSTLKIQPAKLEDSAVYLCASSTQRKSTDTQYFGPGTRLTVL.

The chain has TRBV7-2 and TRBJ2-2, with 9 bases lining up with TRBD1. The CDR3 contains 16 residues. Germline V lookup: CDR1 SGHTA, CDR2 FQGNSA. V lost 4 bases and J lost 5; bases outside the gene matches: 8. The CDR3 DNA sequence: TGTGCCAGCAGCTCGGGACAGGGAGGTCGAACCGGGGAGCTGTTTTTT. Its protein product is CASSSGQGGRTGELFF. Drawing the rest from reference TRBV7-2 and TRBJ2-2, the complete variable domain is GAGVSQSPSNKVTEKGKDVELRCDPISGHTALYWYRQSLGQGLEFLIYFQGNSAPDKSGLPSDRFSAERTGGSVSTLTIQRTQQEDSAVYLCASSSGQGGRTGELFFGEGSRLTVL.

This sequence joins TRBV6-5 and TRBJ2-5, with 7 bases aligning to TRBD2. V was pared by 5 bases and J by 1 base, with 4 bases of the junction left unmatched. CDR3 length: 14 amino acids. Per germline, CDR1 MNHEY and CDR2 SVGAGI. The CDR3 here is CASSHPSGQETQYF. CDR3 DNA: TGTGCCAGCAGTCATCCTAGCGGCCAAGAGACCCAGTACTTC.

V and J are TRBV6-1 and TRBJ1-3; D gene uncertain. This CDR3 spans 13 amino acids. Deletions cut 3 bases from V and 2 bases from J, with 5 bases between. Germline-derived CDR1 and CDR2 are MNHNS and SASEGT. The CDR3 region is CASSDGTGNTIYF. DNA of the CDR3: TGTGCCAGCAGTGACGGGACTGGAAACACCATATATTTT.

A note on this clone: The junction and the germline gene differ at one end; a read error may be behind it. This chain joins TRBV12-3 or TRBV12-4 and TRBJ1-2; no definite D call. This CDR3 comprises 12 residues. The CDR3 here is CASSLGYYGHTF. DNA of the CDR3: TGTGCCAGCAGCCTAGGTTACTATGGCCACACCTTC.

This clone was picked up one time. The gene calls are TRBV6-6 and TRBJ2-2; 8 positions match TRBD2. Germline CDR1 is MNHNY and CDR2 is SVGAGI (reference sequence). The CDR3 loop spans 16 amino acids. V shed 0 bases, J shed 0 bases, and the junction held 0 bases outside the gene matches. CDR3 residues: CASSYSGGANTGELFF. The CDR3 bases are TGTGCCAGCAGTTACTCCGGGGGGGCGAACACCGGGGAGCTGTTTTTT.

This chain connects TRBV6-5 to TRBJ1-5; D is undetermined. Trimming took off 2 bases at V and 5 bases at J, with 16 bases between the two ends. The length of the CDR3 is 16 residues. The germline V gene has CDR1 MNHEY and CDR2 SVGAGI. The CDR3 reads CASSYRASEGDQPQHF. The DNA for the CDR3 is TGTGCCAGCAGTTACCGGGCCTCGGAGGGCGATCAGCCCCAGCATTTT.

CDR3 in amino acids: CASSSRQGAYEQYF. In nucleotides, the CDR3 is TGTGCCAGCAGCTCTAGACAGGGGGCCTACGAGCAGTACTTC. This chain connects TRBV7-8 to TRBJ2-7; 9 bases fit TRBD1. The germline CDR1 and CDR2 sequences are SGHVS and FQNEAQ. Trimming removed 4 bases from V and 2 bases from J; junction bases left unmatched: 3. This CDR3 is built from 14 residues. The full variable domain, rest sourced from reference TRBV7-8 and TRBJ2-7, is GAGVSQSPRYKVAKRGQDVALRCDPISGHVSLFWYQQALGQGPEFLTYFQNEAQLDKSGLPSDRFFAERPEGSVSTLKIQRTQQEDSAVYLCASSSRQGAYEQYFGPGTRLTVT.

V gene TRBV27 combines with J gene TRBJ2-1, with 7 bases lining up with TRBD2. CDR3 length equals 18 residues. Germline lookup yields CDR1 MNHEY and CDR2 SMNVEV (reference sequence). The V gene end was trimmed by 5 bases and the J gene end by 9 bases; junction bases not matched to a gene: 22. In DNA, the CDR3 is TGTGCCAGCAGTCATTCGGTCGCGGGGGACTGGGGTTCAAGTGAGCAGTTCTTC. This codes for CASSHSVAGDWGSSEQFF.

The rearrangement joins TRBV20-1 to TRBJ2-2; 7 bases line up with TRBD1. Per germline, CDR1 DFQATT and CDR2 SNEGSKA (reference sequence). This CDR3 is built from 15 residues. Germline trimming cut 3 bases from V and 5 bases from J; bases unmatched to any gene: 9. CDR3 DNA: TGCAGTGCTAGTTCTAGGACAGGAATTACCGGGGAGCTGTTTTTT. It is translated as CSASSRTGITGELFF.

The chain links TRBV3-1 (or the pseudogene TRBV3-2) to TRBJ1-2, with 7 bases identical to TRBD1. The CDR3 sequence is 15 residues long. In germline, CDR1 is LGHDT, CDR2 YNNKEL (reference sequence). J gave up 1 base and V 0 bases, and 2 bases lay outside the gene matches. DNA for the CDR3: TGTGCCAGCAGCCAAGATACAGGGGTTAACTATGGCTACACCTTC. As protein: CASSQDTGVNYGYTF.

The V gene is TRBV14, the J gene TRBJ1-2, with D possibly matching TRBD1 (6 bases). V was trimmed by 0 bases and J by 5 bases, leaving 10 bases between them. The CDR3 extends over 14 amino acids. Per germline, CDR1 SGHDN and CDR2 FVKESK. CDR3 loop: CASSQDLGAYGYTF. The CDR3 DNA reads TGTGCCAGCAGCCAAGATCTGGGGGCTTATGGCTACACCTTC.

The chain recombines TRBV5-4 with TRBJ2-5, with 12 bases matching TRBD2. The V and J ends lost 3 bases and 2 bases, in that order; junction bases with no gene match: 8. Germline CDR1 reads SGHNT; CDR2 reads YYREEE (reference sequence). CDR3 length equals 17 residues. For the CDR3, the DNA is TGTGCCAGCAGCTCATCCGGGCTAGCGGGGGGGCAAGAGACCCAGTACTTC. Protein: CASSSSGLAGGQETQYF.

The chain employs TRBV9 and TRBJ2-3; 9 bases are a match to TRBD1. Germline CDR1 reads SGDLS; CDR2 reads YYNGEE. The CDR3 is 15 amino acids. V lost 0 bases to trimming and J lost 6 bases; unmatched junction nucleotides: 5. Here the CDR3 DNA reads TGTGCCAGCAGCGTAGGAGGGACAGGGTGGGATACGCAGTATTTT. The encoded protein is CASSVGGTGWDTQYF. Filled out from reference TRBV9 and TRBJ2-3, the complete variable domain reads DSGVTQTPKHLITATGQRVTLRCSPRSGDLSVYWYQQSLDQGLQFLIQYYNGEERAKGNILERFSAQQFPDLHSELNLSSLELGDSALYFCASSVGGTGWDTQYFGPGTRLTVL.

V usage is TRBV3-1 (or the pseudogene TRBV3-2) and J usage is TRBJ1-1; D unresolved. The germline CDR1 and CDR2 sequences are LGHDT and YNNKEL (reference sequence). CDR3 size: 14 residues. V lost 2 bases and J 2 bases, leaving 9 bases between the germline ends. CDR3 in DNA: TGTGCCAGCAGCCAAATTTCGAGAAACACTGAAGCTTTCTTT. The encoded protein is CASSQISRNTEAFF.

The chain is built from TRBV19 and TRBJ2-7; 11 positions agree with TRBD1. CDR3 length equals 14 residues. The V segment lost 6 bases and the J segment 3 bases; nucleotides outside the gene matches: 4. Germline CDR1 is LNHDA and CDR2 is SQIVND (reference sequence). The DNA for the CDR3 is TGTGCCAGTAGCGGACAGGGGGCGAACTACGAGCAGTACTTC. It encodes CASSGQGANYEQYF.

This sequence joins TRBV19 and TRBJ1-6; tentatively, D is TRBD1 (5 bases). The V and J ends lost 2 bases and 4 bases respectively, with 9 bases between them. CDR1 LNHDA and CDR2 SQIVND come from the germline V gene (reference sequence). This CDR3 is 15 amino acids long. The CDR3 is CASSISGGYNSPLHF. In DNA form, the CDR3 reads TGTGCCAGTAGTATATCGGGGGGTTATAATTCACCCCTCCACTTT.

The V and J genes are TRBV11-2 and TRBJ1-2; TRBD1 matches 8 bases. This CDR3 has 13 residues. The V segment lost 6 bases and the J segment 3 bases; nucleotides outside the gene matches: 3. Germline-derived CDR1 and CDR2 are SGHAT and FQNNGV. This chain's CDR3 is CASSPGQDYGYTF. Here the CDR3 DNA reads TGTGCCAGCAGTCCGGGACAGGACTATGGCTACACCTTC.

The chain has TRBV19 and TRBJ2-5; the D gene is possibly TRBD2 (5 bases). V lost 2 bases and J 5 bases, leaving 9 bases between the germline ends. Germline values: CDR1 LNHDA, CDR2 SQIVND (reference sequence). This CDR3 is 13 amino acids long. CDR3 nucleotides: TGTGCCAGTAGTATACGAGGGCACGAGACCCAGTACTTC. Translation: CASSIRGHETQYF.

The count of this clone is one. The CDR3 is CASTITGTMNTEAFF. The CDR3 region has the DNA TGTGCCAGCACCATAACCGGGACAATGAACACTGAAGCTTTCTTT. The V gene is TRBV6-5, the J gene TRBJ1-1, with a weak D call TRBD1 (6 bases). From germline, CDR1 is MNHEY and CDR2 SVGAGI. V shed 7 bases and J shed 0 bases, with 15 bases lying between them. The CDR3 loop spans 15 amino acids.

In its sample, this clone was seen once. The CDR3 DNA reads TGTGCCACCAGCAGAGACCTCTATGGCTACACCTTC. Its protein product is CATSRDLYGYTF. The chain links TRBV15 to TRBJ1-2; no clear D gene. V lost 0 bases to trimming and J lost 4 bases, with 3 bases between them. The CDR3 sequence is 12 residues long. Germline CDR1 and CDR2: LNHNV and YYDKDF (reference sequence).